The clone carrying this T cell receptor beta chain was detected only a few times. This specimen comes from a study of cytomegalovirus exposure and HLA in healthy donors. Germline V gives CDR1 LNHDA, CDR2 SQIVND (reference sequence). Unmatched junction bases numbered 14, after V lost 3 bases and J lost 7 bases. This CDR3 comprises 17 residues. 60 Vbeta and 13 Jbeta primers were used in PCR. Assay used: immunoSEQ multiplex PCR; TCRdb lists only in-frame clones, some missing. The sample includes about 140,000 clones, approximately 10% of them seen just once. This chain uses TRBV19 with TRBJ2-1; TRBD1 matches at 8 bases. The source material was PBMCs. The source is a woman aged 40-49 years in good health and CMV-seropositive. The CDR3 here is CASSIATYRDRRNEQFF. The CDR3 DNA sequence: TGTGCCAGTAGTATTGCCACTTACCGGGACAGGAGGAATGAGCAGTTCTTC. Together with reference TRBV19 and TRBJ2-1, the CDR3 gives the full variable domain: DGGITQSPKYLFRKEGQNVTLSCEQNLNHDAMYWYRQDPGQGLRLIYYSQIVNDFQKGDIAEGYSVSREKKESFPLTVTSAQKNPTAFYLCASSIATYRDRRNEQFFGPGTRLTVL.